This record looks at one T cell receptor beta chain sequence and its context. These data belong to a study of blood T cell repertoires in COVID-19. Background on the study: COVID-19 samples, acute and convalescent, were from the United States, Italy and Spain. PBMCs, B-cell-depleted T cells, or T cells were the source of the cDNA or gDNA that made up the material.

Original methodology: It was from reference gene primer amplification that nucleated cell counts were estimated. Libraries were prepared by immunoSEQ multiplex PCR; TCRdb keeps only in-frame clonotypes and omits some of them. V, J and clone size reflect that table, while D and trimming were determined from the DNA. The data show roughly 140,000 clones, roughly 80% seen once. This CDR3 has 14 residues. V was pared by 2 bases and J by 2 bases, with 9 bases between. CDR1 LNHDA and CDR2 SQIVND come from the germline V gene (reference sequence). The TCR originated in a woman of 80 years or more with acute or convalescent COVID-19. The chain employs TRBV19 and TRBJ1-1, with D possibly being TRBD1 (6 bases). Sequenced input: peripheral blood. CDR3 loop: CASSINRANTEAFF. The DNA for the CDR3 is TGTGCCAGTAGTATAAACAGGGCCAACACTGAAGCTTTCTTT.